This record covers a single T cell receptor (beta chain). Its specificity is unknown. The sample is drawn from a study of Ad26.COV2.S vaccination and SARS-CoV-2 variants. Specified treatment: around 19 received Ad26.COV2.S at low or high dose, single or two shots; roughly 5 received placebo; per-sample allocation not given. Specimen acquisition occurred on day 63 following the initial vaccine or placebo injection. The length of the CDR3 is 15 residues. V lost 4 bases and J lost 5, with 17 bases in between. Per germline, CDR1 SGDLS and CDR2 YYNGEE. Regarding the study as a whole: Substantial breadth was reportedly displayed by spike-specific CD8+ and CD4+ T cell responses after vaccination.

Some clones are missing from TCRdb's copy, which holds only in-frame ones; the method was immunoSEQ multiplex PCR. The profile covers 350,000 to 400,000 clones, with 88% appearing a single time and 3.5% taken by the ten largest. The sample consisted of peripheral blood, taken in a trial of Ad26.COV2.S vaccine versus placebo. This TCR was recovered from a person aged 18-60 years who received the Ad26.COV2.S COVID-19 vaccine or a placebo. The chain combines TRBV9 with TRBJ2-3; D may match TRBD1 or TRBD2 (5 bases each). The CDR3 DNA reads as TGTGCCAGCAGCCGAACCGGGGCCGAGGGAGATACGCAGTATTTT. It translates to CASSRTGAEGDTQYF.